These 23 T cell receptor beta chains came from one sample sequenced in a study of T-cell memory formation after mild COVID-19 (dated by TCRdb to about 2021). Libraries were constructed by 5' RACE. Sequencer: Illumina NovaSeq 6000. The public sequencing data were trimmed at Q25 with fastp and processed into clonotypes with MiXCR by TCRdb, which kept only in-frame beta chains. CDR3 protein duplicates are merged, each entry listing the most common genes and DNA. Within this sample are 300,000 to 350,000 distinct CDR3 sequences, with 10% to 15% of them counted one time only. About 21% of the sample belongs to the ten largest clones. Sequencing used PBMCs or a T cell subset sorted from them (not recorded which). The receptors were sampled from a man aged 18 to 29 who had mild COVID-19 (a few samples of this study predate the infection). The sample titles of this study are shuffled in the database, so cell type and time point are left out; the donor was told from shared clones.

The table lists this clonotype with a few counts. The chain joins TRBV29-1 to TRBJ2-1, with D perhaps TRBD2 (5 bases). The CDR3 has 16 residues. V lost 6 bases, J lost 0 bases, and 18 bases lay in between. Germline loops: CDR1 SQVTM, CDR2 ANQGSEA. The DNA for the CDR3 is TGCAGCGTCACCAAAGGGAGCGGTGGCTCCTACAATGAGCAGTTCTTC. Its translation: CSVTKGSGGSYNEQFF.

This clonotype turned up a few times. The V gene is TRBV12-3 or TRBV12-4, the J gene TRBJ2-2; perhaps TRBD2 as D (5 bases). This CDR3 comprises 14 residues. V lost 11 bases to trimming and J lost 1 base, with 14 bases between them. This CDR3 reads CAWTRGVNTGELFF. In DNA form, the CDR3 reads TGTGCCTGGACCCGGGGAGTGAACACCGGGGAGCTGTTTTTT.

This clonotype was seen a few times. The rearrangement joins TRBV12-3 or TRBV12-4 to TRBJ2-3; D is perhaps TRBD1 or TRBD2 (6 bases each). The CDR3 has 14 amino acids. V lost 6 bases, J lost 5 bases, and 15 bases lay in between. The CDR3 spells CASRDTGAQDTQYF. The CDR3 bases are TGTGCCAGCAGAGATACGGGGGCACAAGATACGCAGTATTTT.

This sequence joins TRBV20-1 and TRBJ2-1; tentative D call: TRBD2 (7 bases). CDR1 DFQATT and CDR2 SNEGSKA come from the germline V gene (reference sequence). The CDR3 is 16 residues long. V was trimmed by 0 bases and J by 3 bases, leaving 15 bases between them. The CDR3, as DNA: TGCAGTGCTAGAGATACCGCGGGGGCCCGCTACAATGAGCAGTTCTTC. Translating it yields CSARDTAGARYNEQFF.

The chain uses TRBV7-6 and TRBJ1-5; tentative D call: TRBD1 (6 bases). The CDR3 length is 18 residues. Trimming took 0 bases from V and 3 from J, leaving 18 bases between them. Looked up from germline, CDR1 is SGHVS and CDR2 is FNYEAQ. In nucleotides, the CDR3 is TGTGCCAGCAGCTTAGCGTGGGTGTGGGGACACTTCAATCAGCCCCAGCATTTT. Translating gives CASSLAWVWGHFNQPQHF.

V gene TRBV29-1 combines with J gene TRBJ1-1; D might be TRBD1 (5 bases). The CDR3 totals 15 residues. V was cut by 3 bases and J by 0 bases, with 14 bases left in between. CDR1 is SQVTM, CDR2 ANQGSEA, per germline. CDR3 nucleotides: TGCAGCGTTGATTTGCCAGGGAAGATGAACACTGAAGCTTTCTTT. It translates to CSVDLPGKMNTEAFF.

The V and J genes are TRBV3-1 and TRBJ1-1; possible D gene TRBD1, 6 bases. CDR3 length: 13 residues. Looked up from germline, CDR1 is LGHDT and CDR2 is YNNKEL (reference sequence). Deletions cut 3 bases from V and 6 bases from J, with 11 bases between. The CDR3 DNA is TGTGCCAGCAGCCATGCTGGGGGGCCTGAAGCTTTCTTT. It is translated as CASSHAGGPEAFF.

This clonotype was seen more than once but under ten times. CDR3 nucleotides: TGCGCCAGCAGCACGCTAGGGGACTCTAACACCGGGGAGCTGTTTTTT. Protein product: CASSTLGDSNTGELFF. This rearrangement joins TRBV5-1 to TRBJ2-2; possibly TRBD2 for D (6 bases). The CDR3 has 16 amino acids. CDR1 is SGHRS, CDR2 YFSETQ, per germline. The ends were cut back, 4 bases at V and 2 bases at J, with 15 bases in the middle.

The sample holds a few counts of this clonotype. The chain couples TRBV29-1 to TRBJ2-1; D remains ambiguous. Germline V lookup: CDR1 SQVTM, CDR2 ANQGSEA. This CDR3 contains 13 residues. V lost 7 bases and J lost 0, with 10 bases in between. CDR3 DNA: TGCAGCGCCAACGGGCACTCCTACAATGAGCAGTTCTTC. Its translation is CSANGHSYNEQFF.

This clonotype was counted between two and nine times. V usage is TRBV20-1 and J usage is TRBJ2-1; perhaps TRBD2 as D (5 bases). Germline lookup yields CDR1 DFQATT and CDR2 SNEGSKA (reference sequence). The CDR3 consists of 13 residues. V lost 5 bases, J lost 2 bases, and 10 bases lay in between. CDR3 loop: CSASGVPYNEQFF. In DNA, the CDR3 is TGCAGTGCTTCCGGGGTTCCCTACAATGAGCAGTTCTTC.

V gene TRBV5-4 combines with J gene TRBJ2-3; 11 bases fit TRBD2. After removal of 0 bases from V and 0 bases from J, the junction contained 3 bases not matched to a gene. This CDR3 comprises 17 residues. Germline CDR1 is SGHNT and CDR2 is YYREEE (reference sequence). DNA for the CDR3: TGTGCCAGCAGCTTGGCGGCTAGCGGGGGGAGCACAGATACGCAGTATTTT. Translating it yields CASSLAASGGSTDTQYF.

This clonotype was picked up a small number of times. The V and J genes are TRBV10-3 and TRBJ2-2; unclear D gene. Trimming removed 10 bases at V and 4 bases at J, with 4 bases between. This CDR3 is built from 10 residues. The germline V gene encodes CDR1 ENHRY and CDR2 SYGVKD. The CDR3, as DNA: TGTGCCACCCTCACCGGGGAGCTGTTTTTT. Encoded protein: CATLTGELFF.

The chain couples TRBV12-3 or TRBV12-4 to TRBJ2-3, with 12 bases that match TRBD2. The CDR3 spans 15 residues. The V gene end was trimmed by 6 bases and the J gene end by 3 bases; junction bases not matched to a gene: 4. This CDR3 is CASSRTSGVTDTQYF. DNA of the CDR3: TGTGCCAGCAGCAGGACTAGCGGGGTAACAGATACGCAGTATTTT.

This clonotype was counted ten times or more. CDR3 DNA: TGCGCCAGCAGCTTGGCTGCAGGAAACACCGGGGAGCTGTTTTTT. It is translated as CASSLAAGNTGELFF. V usage is TRBV5-1 and J usage is TRBJ2-2; D call uncertain. V gave up 0 bases and J gave up 2 bases, with 8 bases separating them. The germline gives CDR1 SGHRS, CDR2 YFSETQ. The CDR3 is 15 residues long. The variable domain in full, with the rest retrieved from reference TRBV5-1 and TRBJ2-2, is KAGVTQTPRYLIKTRGQQVTLSCSPISGHRSVSWYQQTPGQGLQFLFEYFSETQRNKGNFPGRFSGRQFSNSRSEMNVSTLELGDSALYLCASSLAAGNTGELFFGEGSRLTVL.

This clonotype was found a few times. The chain combines TRBV7-2 with TRBJ1-4; 7 bases line up with TRBD1. Germline lookup yields CDR1 SGHTA and CDR2 FQGNSA. The V segment lost 1 base and the J segment 7 bases; nucleotides outside the gene matches: 12. The CDR3 has 17 amino acids. In nucleotides, the CDR3 is TGTGCCAGCAGCTTAGATGCACTCCGGACAGGTGGTGAAAAACTGTTTTTT. Translated, it gives CASSLDALRTGGEKLFF.

This chain connects TRBV6-5 to TRBJ2-3, with D tentatively TRBD1 or TRBD2 (6 bases each). CDR3 length equals 16 residues. The germline V and J ends were trimmed by 0 bases and 5 bases, with 15 bases remaining between them. Germline-derived CDR1 and CDR2 are MNHEY and SVGAGI. CDR3 sequence reads: CASSYSQIGGRDTQYF. The CDR3 region has the DNA TGTGCCAGCAGTTACTCCCAAATCGGGGGCCGAGATACGCAGTATTTT.

The chain employs TRBV5-1 and TRBJ1-3, with D unclear. CDR1 SGHRS and CDR2 YFSETQ come from the germline V gene. The CDR3 runs 15 residues. The V gene lost 3 bases and the J gene lost 0 bases, with 10 bases spanning the gap. The CDR3 spells CASSSDGSSGNTIYF. CDR3 DNA sequence: TGCGCCAGCAGCTCGGACGGATCCTCTGGAAACACCATATATTTT.

The chain is built from TRBV5-4 and TRBJ2-5; TRBD1 agrees at 8 bases. The ends lost 3 bases at V and 0 bases at J; junction bases unmatched: 7. The germline CDR1 and CDR2 sequences are SGHNT and YYREEE (reference sequence). The CDR3 is 16 residues long. CDR3 DNA sequence: TGTGCCAGCAGCTCCGCGGGCAGGGGGCACCAAGAGACCCAGTACTTC. This translates into CASSSAGRGHQETQYF.

The DNA of the CDR3 is TGCGCCAGCAGTGAGTCGCTAGCGGGTGGCACAGATACGCAGTATTTT. Protein product: CASSESLAGGTDTQYF. The chain combines TRBV10-1 with TRBJ2-3; TRBD2 agrees at 8 bases. This CDR3 contains 16 residues. Germline CDR1 WNHNN, CDR2 SYGVQD (reference sequence). The V segment lost 0 bases and the J segment 1 base; nucleotides outside the gene matches: 3.

Only a few counts were recorded for this clonotype. The genes are TRBV7-9 and TRBJ2-3; D uncertain. Looked up from germline, CDR1 is SEHNR and CDR2 is FQNEAQ (reference sequence). This CDR3 has 14 amino acids. V was shortened by 4 bases and J by 6 bases, with 14 bases between the two germline ends. Here the CDR3 DNA reads TGTGCCAGCAGCTCCACCGGGCTCCTGGATACGCAGTATTTT. It translates to CASSSTGLLDTQYF.

Many counts were recorded for this clonotype. The rearrangement uses TRBV4-3 and TRBJ2-1; 9 positions match TRBD2. The V and J ends lost 0 bases and 4 bases, in that order; junction bases with no gene match: 4. CDR1 LGHNA and CDR2 YSLEER come from the germline V gene. CDR3 length: 16 amino acids. The CDR3 spells CASSQDSAGGYNEQFF. The CDR3 DNA is TGCGCCAGCAGCCAAGATTCCGCGGGGGGGTACAATGAGCAGTTCTTC.

The chain combines TRBV7-2 with TRBJ2-5; 9 nucleotides line up with TRBD2. The germline gives CDR1 SGHTA, CDR2 FQGNSA. The CDR3 has 17 residues. J gave up 2 bases and V 3 bases, and 10 bases lay outside the gene matches. CDR3 residues: CASSFQAGGRFQETQYF. The CDR3 region has the DNA TGTGCCAGCAGCTTCCAAGCGGGGGGCCGGTTTCAAGAGACCCAGTACTTC.

This clonotype was counted only a few times. V and J are TRBV12-3 or TRBV12-4 and TRBJ2-1; 8 bases are shared with TRBD1. The CDR3 has 15 amino acids. V lost 6 bases and J lost 8; bases outside the gene matches: 12. CDR3 in amino acids: CASRKTGAGEDEQFF. For the CDR3, the DNA is TGTGCCAGCAGAAAGACAGGGGCCGGCGAGGATGAGCAGTTCTTC.